This T cell receptor (beta chain) is drawn from a study of a mutant IDH1 vaccine in newly diagnosed glioma. Study summary: Vaccination followed radiotherapy alone by 4-6 weeks, or accompanied temozolomide cycles. It was radiotherapy, temozolomide, or both that patients received previously, with most receiving both.

The time point was: week 11, during vaccination. Topical imiquimod accompanied each vaccine dose, which consisted of 300 ug of mutant IDH1 20-mer peptide. The donors' diagnosis was new WHO grade 3 or 4 astrocytoma that was IDH1-mutant and ATRX-lost. Notes on this clone: What it recognizes is unknown.

The CDR3 covers 14 residues. Germline CDR1 and CDR2: GTSNPN and SVGIG (reference sequence). With 2 bases removed from V and 2 bases from J, the gap between germline ends came to 12 bases. Data came from immunoSEQ multiplex PCR; TCRdb stores just in-frame clones and leaves some out. The top ten clones hold around 24% of a sample with tens of thousands of clones, around 80% of them seen once. Broader study findings: Immune responses induced by the vaccine were seen in roughly 93% of patients, spanning multiple MHC alleles.

This chain uses TRBV30 with TRBJ2-5, with D possibly matching TRBD2 (6 bases). This specimen consisted of PBMCs, obtained from a glioma patient whose treatment included an IDH1 peptide vaccine. The receptor was derived from a man younger than 40 with glioma. This CDR3 reads CAWSLLGGQETQYF. The CDR3 DNA is TGTGCCTGGAGTCTACTTGGGGGGCAAGAGACCCAGTACTTC.